This T cell receptor beta chain comes out of a study of blood T cell repertoires in COVID-19 (dated by TCRdb to about 2020). Background on the whole study: Samples from collaborators originated in the United States, Italy and Spain and spanned both the acute and convalescent phases of COVID-19. The samples were drawn from two sources: the first 160 participants of the ongoing ImmuneRACE study, and approximately 1,300 subjects contributed by 6 global collaborators. The sample metadata nearly always contained a de-identified subject ID, COVID-19 status, age in years and sex. A freely available public database, intended as a resource for researchers studying the immune response to SARS-CoV-2, is where the repertoires were released. Deeply sampled blood TCRbeta repertoires from subjects exposed to, actively infected with, or recovered from COVID-19 were included in the dataset. The material from the prospective study consisted of cDNA or gDNA derived from T cells, B-cell-depleted T cells, or PBMCs. Where available, HLA class I and class II types were taken from metadata supplied by the sample provider and were not determined by assay-based typing.

Trimmed from V: 3 bases; trimmed from J: 8 bases; junction bases lacking a gene match: 4. Via the germline V gene, CDR1 is SGDLS and CDR2 YYNGEE. Including cysteine and phenylalanine, the CDR3 has 14 amino acids. CDR3 DNA only is kept here, 42 bases in frame from base 1. Regarding this clone: The specificity of this receptor is unknown. Per-nucleotide qualities are absent, and no much larger clonotype sits a single base away.

Enrolling through a virtual design, the prospective study's participants ranged in age from roughly 18 to 90 years and lived across some 23 United States geographic areas. In the prospective study, participants were assigned to cohorts based on the clinical history participants reported in a screening survey and a study questionnaire. In the prospective study, whole blood, serum and a nasopharyngeal or oropharyngeal swab were collected from each participant by mobile phlebotomists. Prospective study participants could optionally give additional blood draws and questionnaires over an approximately two-month period. Prospective study blood samples were shipped either frozen or at room temperature before DNA extraction. Study-wide conclusions, independent of this receptor: The amount of clinical and demographic metadata varied by source and participant and was provided uncurated.

TCRbeta CDR3 regions were amplified from genomic DNA by means of the immunoSEQ Assay, a bias-controlled multiplex PCR. Per the source publication's procedure: Nucleated cell counts per sample were estimated from amplification of reference gene primers within the assay. Sequence reads were collapsed and filtered to measure the absolute abundance of every unique TCRbeta CDR3 rearrangement. For each sample, productive Simpson clonality was calculated by taking the square root of Simpson's diversity index across productive rearrangements. TCRdb took this table from immuneACCESS and kept in-frame rearrangements with V and J called. Such tables lack part of the clones; where checked against another copy, unresolved V genes explain under half of the gap, and the rest is unexplained. Clone size and V and J calls were adopted from that table, with D and trimming inferred from the DNA. Here the sample has roughly 250,000 clones; 90% to 95% occur a single time. The ten largest clones represent 1% to 1.5% of the sample.

Sequenced: PBMCs or T cells enriched from blood (not recorded which). This TCR was recovered from a human donor in a cohort exposed to, infected with or recovered from COVID-19 (not recorded which). The donor label of this sample is uncertain. Recombination connected TRBV9 to TRBJ1-4; TRBD1 agrees with 10 junctional bases. The CDR3 protein is CASSAWTGGEKLFF. In nucleotides, the sequence is TGTGCCAGCAGCGCTTGGACAGGGGGGGAAAAACTGTTTTTT.